This T cell receptor (beta chain) came from a study of blood T cell repertoires in COVID-19. Study details: Acute and convalescent COVID-19 specimens originated in the United States, Italy and Spain. From T cells, B-cell-depleted T cells, or PBMCs came the material, which was cDNA or gDNA.

Per the germline V gene, CDR1 is MNHEY and CDR2 is SVGAGI. Between the trimmed V and J ends, which lost 2 bases and 4 bases, there was a span of 14 bases. CDR3 size: 15 residues. Original methodology: Quantification of nucleated cells was approximated via reference gene primer amplification. The method was immunoSEQ multiplex PCR; TCRdb's version includes in-frame clones alone and lacks a portion of them. The DNA gave D and trimming, while V, J and clone size come from that table. The table shows roughly 60,000 clones, with 80% to 90% occurring only once. Sequencing was done on a sample of peripheral blood. The TCR comes from a man aged 80 or over with acute or convalescent COVID-19. The rearrangement links TRBV6-5 to TRBJ1-2; a weak D match, TRBD1 (5 bases). CDR3 in DNA: TGTGCCAGCAGTTACAGTCAGGGTATAACCTATGGCTACACCTTC. Its protein is CASSYSQGITYGYTF.